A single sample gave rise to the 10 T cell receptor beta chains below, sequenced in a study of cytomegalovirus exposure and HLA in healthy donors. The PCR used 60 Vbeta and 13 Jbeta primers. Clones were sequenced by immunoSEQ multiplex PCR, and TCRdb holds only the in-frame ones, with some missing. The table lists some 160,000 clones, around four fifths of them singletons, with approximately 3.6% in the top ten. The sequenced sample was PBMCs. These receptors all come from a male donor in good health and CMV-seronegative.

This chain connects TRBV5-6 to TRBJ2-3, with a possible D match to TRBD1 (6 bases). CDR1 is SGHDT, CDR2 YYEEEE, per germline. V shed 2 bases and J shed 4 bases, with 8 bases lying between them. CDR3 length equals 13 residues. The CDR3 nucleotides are TGTGCCAGCAGCTTTGGACAGCCAGATACGCAGTATTTT. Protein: CASSFGQPDTQYF.

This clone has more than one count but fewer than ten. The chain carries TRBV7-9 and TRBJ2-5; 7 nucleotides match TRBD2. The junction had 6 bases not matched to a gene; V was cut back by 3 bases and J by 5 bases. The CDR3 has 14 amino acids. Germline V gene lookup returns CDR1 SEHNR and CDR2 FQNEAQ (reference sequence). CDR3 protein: CASSFRGLIETQYF. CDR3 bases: TGTGCCAGCAGCTTCCGGGGACTAATTGAGACCCAGTACTTC.

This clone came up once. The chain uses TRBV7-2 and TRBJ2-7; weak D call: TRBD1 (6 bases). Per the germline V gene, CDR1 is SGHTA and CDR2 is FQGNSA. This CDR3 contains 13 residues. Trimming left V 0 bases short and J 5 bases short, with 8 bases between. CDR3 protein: CASSLAGANEQYF. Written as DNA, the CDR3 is TGTGCCAGCAGCTTAGCGGGGGCGAACGAGCAGTACTTC. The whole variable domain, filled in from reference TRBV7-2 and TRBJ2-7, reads GAGVSQSPSNKVTEKGKDVELRCDPISGHTALYWYRQSLGQGLEFLIYFQGNSAPDKSGLPSDRFSAERTGGSVSTLTIQRTQQEDSAVYLCASSLAGANEQYFGPGTRLTVT.

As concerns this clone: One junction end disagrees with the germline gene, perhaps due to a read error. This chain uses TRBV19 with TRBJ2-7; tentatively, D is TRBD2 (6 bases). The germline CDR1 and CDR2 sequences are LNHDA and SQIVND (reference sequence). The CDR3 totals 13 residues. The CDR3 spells CASQGDSPYKQYF. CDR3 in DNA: TGTGCCAGTCAAGGGGACTCTCCCTACAAGCAGTACTTC.

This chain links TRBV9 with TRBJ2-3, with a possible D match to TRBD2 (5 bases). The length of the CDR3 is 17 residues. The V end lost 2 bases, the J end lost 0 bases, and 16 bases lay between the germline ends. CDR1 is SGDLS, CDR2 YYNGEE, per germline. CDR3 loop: CASSVAPGGSSTDTQYF. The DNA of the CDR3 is TGTGCCAGCAGCGTGGCCCCCGGCGGGTCGAGCACAGATACGCAGTATTTT.

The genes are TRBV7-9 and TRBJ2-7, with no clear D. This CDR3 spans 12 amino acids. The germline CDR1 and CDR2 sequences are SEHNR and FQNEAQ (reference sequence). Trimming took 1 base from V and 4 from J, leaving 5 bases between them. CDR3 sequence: CASSLESYEQYF. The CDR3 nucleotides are TGTGCCAGCAGCTTAGAATCTTACGAGCAGTACTTC.

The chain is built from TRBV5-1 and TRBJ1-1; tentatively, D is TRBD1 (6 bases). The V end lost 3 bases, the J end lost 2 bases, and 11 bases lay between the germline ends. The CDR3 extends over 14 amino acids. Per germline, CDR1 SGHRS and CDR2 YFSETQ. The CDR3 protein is CASSWGPENTEAFF. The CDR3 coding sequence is TGCGCCAGCAGCTGGGGGCCTGAAAACACTGAAGCTTTCTTT.

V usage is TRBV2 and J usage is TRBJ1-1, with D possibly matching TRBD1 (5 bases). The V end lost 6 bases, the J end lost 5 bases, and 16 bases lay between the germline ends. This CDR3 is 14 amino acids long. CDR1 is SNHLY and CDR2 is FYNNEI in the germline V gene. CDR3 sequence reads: CASSMRDWGTEAFF. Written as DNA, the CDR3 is TGTGCCAGCAGCATGAGGGACTGGGGGACTGAAGCTTTCTTT.

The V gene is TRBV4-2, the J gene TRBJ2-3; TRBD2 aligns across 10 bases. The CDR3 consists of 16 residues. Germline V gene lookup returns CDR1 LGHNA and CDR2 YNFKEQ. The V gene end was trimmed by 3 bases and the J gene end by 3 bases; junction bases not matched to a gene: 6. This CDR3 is CASSQGWTSGTDTQYF. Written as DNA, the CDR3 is TGTGCCAGCAGCCAGGGGTGGACTAGCGGAACAGATACGCAGTATTTT.

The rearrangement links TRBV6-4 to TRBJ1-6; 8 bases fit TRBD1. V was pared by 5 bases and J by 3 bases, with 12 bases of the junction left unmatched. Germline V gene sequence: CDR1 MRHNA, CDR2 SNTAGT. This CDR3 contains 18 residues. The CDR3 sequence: CASSPTLDRVCYNSPLHF. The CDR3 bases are TGTGCCAGCAGTCCCACCCTGGACAGGGTCTGCTATAATTCACCCCTCCACTTT.